The clone carrying this T cell receptor beta chain was detected many times. The CDR3 spans 14 residues. V shed 2 bases and J 8 bases; nucleotides not matched to a gene: 9. CDR1 is SGDLS and CDR2 is YYNGEE in the germline V gene. The data were obtained in a study of blood T cell repertoires in COVID-19. Study information: The cDNA or gDNA used as material had been derived from T cells, B-cell-depleted T cells, or PBMCs.

TCRdb's copy holds only in-frame clones and misses some; the assay was immunoSEQ multiplex PCR. The sample has around 250,000 clones, approximately 89% seen once. The sequenced material came from PBMCs or T cells enriched from blood (not recorded which). The TCR comes from a woman aged 40-49 years who had been exposed to COVID-19. The rearrangement links TRBV9 to TRBJ1-2; 7 positions agree with TRBD1. Here the CDR3 reads CASSVEGGAKGYTF. CDR3 in DNA: TGTGCCAGCAGCGTTGAAGGGGGCGCGAAAGGCTACACCTTC.